This T cell receptor (beta chain) was observed in a study of response to subunit inactivated influenza vaccine. MiXCR was run by TCRdb on the RT-PCR reads, yielding one entry per CDR3 protein. This sample has under 800,000 distinct CDR3 sequences; about 15% occur once, and the top ten carry around 6.5%. The CDR3 has 16 residues. Germline V CDR1 and CDR2: MNHEY, SVGAGI. V was clipped by 4 bases and J by 2 bases; unmatched bases: 7. The material sequenced was PBMCs from blood, taken around 14 days before vaccination. V gene TRBV6-5 combines with J gene TRBJ1-2, with 10 bases fitting TRBD1. The sequence came from a man between 45 and 60 years old who received an inactivated influenza vaccine. The CDR3 DNA reads TGTGCCAGCAGTTCGACAGGGGGCCGCTTCAACTATGGCTACACCTTC. This encodes CASSSTGGRFNYGYTF.